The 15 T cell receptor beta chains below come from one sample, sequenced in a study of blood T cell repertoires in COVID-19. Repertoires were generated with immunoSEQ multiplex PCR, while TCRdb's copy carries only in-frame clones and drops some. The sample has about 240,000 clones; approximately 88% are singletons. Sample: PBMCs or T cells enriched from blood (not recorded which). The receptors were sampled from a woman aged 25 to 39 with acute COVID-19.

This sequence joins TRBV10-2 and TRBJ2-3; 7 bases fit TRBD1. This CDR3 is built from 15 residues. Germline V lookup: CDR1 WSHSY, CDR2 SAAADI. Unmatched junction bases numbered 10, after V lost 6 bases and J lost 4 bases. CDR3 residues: CASRLTGMGADTQYF. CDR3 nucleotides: TGCGCCAGCAGATTGACAGGGATGGGGGCAGATACGCAGTATTTT.

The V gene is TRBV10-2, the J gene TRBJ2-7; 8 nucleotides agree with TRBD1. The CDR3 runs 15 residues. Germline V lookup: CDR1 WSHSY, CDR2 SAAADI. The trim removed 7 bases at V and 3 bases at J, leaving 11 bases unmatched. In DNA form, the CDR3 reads TGCGCCAGCAATTCCCCCGGGACAGGCAACTACGAGCAGTACTTC. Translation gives CASNSPGTGNYEQYF.

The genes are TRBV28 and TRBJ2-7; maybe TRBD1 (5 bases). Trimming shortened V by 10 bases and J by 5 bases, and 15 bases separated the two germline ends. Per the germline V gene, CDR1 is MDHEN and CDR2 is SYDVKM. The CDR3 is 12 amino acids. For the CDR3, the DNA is TGTGCCACCGCCGTTCAGGGCCACGAGCAGTACTTC. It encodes CATAVQGHEQYF.

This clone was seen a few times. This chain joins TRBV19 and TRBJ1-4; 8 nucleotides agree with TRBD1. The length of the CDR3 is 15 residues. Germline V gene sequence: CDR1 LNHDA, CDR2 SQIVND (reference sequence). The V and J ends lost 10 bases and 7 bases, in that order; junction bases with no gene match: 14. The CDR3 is CATHEGAGGREKLFF. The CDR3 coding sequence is TGTGCCACCCATGAGGGGGCAGGGGGCCGTGAAAAACTGTTTTTT.

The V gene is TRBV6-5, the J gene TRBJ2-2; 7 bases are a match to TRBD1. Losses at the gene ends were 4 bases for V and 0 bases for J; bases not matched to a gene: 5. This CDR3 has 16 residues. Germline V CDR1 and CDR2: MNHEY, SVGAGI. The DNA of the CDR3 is TGTGCCAGCAGTTTCGCGACAGGGTCGAACACCGGGGAGCTGTTTTTT. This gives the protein CASSFATGSNTGELFF.

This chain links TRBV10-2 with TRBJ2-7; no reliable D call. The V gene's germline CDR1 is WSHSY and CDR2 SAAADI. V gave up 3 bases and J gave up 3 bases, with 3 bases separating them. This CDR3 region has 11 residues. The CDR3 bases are TGCGCCAGCAGTGATTACTACGAGCAGTACTTC. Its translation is CASSDYYEQYF.

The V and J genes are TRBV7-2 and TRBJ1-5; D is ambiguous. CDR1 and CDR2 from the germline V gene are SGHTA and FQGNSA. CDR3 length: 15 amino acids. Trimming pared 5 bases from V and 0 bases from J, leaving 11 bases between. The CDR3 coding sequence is TGTGCCAGCAGCGTACAGAGAAATAGCAATCAGCCCCAGCATTTT. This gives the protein CASSVQRNSNQPQHF.

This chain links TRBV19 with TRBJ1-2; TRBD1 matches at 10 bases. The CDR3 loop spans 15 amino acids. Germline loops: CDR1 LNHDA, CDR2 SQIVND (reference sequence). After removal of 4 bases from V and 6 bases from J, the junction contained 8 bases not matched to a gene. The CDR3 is CASSKAGQGINGYTF. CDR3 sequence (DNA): TGTGCCAGTAGTAAGGCGGGACAGGGGATTAATGGCTACACCTTC. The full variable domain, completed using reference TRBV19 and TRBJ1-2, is DGGITQSPKYLFRKEGQNVTLSCEQNLNHDAMYWYRQDPGQGLRLIYYSQIVNDFQKGDIAEGYSVSREKKESFPLTVTSAQKNPTAFYLCASSKAGQGINGYTFGSGTRLTVV.

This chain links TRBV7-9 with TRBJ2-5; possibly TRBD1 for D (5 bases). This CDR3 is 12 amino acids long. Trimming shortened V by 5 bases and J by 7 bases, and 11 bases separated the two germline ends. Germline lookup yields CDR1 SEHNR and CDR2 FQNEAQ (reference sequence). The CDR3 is CASSQPQGTQYF. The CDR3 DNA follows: TGTGCCAGCAGCCAACCGCAGGGGACCCAGTACTTC.

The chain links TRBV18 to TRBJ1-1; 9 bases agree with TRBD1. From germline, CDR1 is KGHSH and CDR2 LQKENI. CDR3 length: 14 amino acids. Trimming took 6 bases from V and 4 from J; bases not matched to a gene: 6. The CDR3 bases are TGTGCCAGCTCCCCGACAGGGGGGAGCACTGAAGCTTTCTTT. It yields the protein CASSPTGGSTEAFF.

The CDR3 DNA follows: TGTGCCAGCAGTTCGGGGTCTTCTAGCTATGGCTACACCTTC. Translation gives CASSSGSSSYGYTF. The chain uses TRBV27 and TRBJ1-2; no clear D gene. Germline lookup yields CDR1 MNHEY and CDR2 SMNVEV (reference sequence). V was trimmed by 4 bases and J by 4 bases, leaving 13 bases between them. The CDR3 has 14 residues.

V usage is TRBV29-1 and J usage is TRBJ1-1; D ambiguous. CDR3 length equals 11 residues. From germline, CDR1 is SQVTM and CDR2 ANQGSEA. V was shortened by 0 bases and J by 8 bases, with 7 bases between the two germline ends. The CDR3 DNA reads TGCAGCGTTGAAGAGACGGGAGAAGCTTTCTTT. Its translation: CSVEETGEAFF.

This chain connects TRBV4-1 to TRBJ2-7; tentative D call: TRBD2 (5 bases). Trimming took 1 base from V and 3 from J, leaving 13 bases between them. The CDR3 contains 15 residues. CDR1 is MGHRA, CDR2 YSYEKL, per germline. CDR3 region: CASSQVGDSLYEQYF. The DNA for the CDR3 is TGCGCCAGCAGCCAAGTCGGGGATTCCCTCTACGAGCAGTACTTC.

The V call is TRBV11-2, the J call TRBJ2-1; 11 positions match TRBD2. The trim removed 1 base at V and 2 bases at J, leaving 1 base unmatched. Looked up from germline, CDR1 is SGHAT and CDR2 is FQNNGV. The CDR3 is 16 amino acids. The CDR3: CASSLGLAGTYNEQFF. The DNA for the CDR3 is TGTGCCAGCAGCTTAGGACTAGCGGGAACCTACAATGAGCAGTTCTTC.

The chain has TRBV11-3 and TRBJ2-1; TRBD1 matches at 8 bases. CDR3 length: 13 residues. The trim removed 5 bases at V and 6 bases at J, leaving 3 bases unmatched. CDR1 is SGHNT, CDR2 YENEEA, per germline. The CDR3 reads CASSLTGGNEQFF. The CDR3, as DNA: TGTGCCAGCAGCCTCACAGGGGGCAATGAGCAGTTCTTC.